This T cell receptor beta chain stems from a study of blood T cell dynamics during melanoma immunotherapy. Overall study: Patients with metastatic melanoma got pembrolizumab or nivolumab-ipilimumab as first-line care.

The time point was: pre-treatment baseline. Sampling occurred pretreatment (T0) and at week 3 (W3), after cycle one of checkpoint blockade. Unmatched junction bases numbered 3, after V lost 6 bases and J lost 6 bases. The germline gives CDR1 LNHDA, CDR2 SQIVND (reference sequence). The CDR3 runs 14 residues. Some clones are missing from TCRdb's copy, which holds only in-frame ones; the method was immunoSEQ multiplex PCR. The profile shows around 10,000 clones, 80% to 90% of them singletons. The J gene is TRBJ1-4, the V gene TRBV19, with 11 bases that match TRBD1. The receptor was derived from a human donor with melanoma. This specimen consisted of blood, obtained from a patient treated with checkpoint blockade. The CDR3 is CASRRTGGDEKLFF. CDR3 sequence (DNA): TGTGCCAGTAGACGGACAGGGGGCGATGAAAAACTGTTTTTT.